A single sample is the source of the 7 T cell receptor beta chains below, sequenced in a study of early T cells in non-severe SARS-CoV-2 infection. TCRdb analysed the 5' RACE reads with MiXCR anew, one entry per CDR3 protein. This table holds about 79,000 distinct CDR3 sequences, 11% found once. Material: whole blood. Source of these receptors: an adult who was a healthcare worker with PCR-confirmed SARS-CoV-2 infection or an uninfected control (not recorded which).

There are many counts of this clonotype. The J gene is TRBJ2-5, the V gene TRBV7-3; maybe TRBD2 (5 bases). There are 14 residues in the CDR3. V was pared by 5 bases and J by 0 bases, with 10 bases between. In germline, CDR1 is SGHTA, CDR2 FQGTGA. The CDR3 DNA reads TGTGCCAGCAGCCCATCCGGGAACCAAGAGACCCAGTACTTC. It translates to CASSPSGNQETQYF.

This clonotype was seen a handful of times. The rearrangement uses TRBV6-4 and TRBJ2-3, with a tentative D call TRBD1 (5 bases). The CDR3 length is 14 residues. V was shortened by 0 bases and J by 1 base, with 5 bases between the two germline ends. The germline V gene has CDR1 MRHNA and CDR2 SNTAGT. This CDR3 is CASSDSGGTDTQYF. DNA for the CDR3: TGTGCCAGCAGTGACTCAGGGGGCACAGATACGCAGTATTTT.

This clonotype was seen repeatedly, ten times or more. The chain employs TRBV12-3 or TRBV12-4 and TRBJ1-5, with a possible D match to TRBD1 (6 bases). Between the trimmed V and J ends, which lost 4 bases and 6 bases, there was a span of 13 bases. The CDR3 spans 14 residues. In DNA, the CDR3 is TGTGCCAGCAGTTCCTCGAAAGGGGGTCAGCCCCAGCATTTT. This sequence encodes CASSSSKGGQPQHF.

This clonotype was counted ten times or more. This chain links TRBV5-1 with TRBJ2-5, with 9 bases that match TRBD1. J was trimmed by 5 bases and V by 5 bases; bases with no gene match: 4. CDR3 size: 13 residues. Germline CDR1 reads SGHRS; CDR2 reads YFSETQ. The CDR3, as DNA: TGCGCCAGCAGGGGGACAGGGATTGAGACCCAGTACTTC. It encodes CASRGTGIETQYF. Based on the CDR3 plus reference TRBV5-1 and TRBJ2-5, the full variable domain is KAGVTQTPRYLIKTRGQQVTLSCSPISGHRSVSWYQQTPGQGLQFLFEYFSETQRNKGNFPGRFSGRQFSNSRSEMNVSTLELGDSALYLCASRGTGIETQYFGPGTRLLVL.

Only a few counts were recorded for this clonotype. The chain employs TRBV30 and TRBJ1-2; TRBD1 aligns across 7 bases. The CDR3 loop spans 14 amino acids. Germline lookup yields CDR1 GTSNPN and CDR2 SVGIG (reference sequence). The ends lost 0 bases at V and 7 bases at J; junction bases unmatched: 8. The CDR3 DNA follows: TGTGCCTGGAGTGTAGGTGACAGGGTCGGTGGCTACACCTTC. Protein: CAWSVGDRVGGYTF.

This clonotype was seen more than once but under ten times. V gene TRBV7-8 combines with J gene TRBJ1-1; no firm D call. Germline V gene sequence: CDR1 SGHVS, CDR2 FQNEAQ. This CDR3 spans 15 amino acids. V was cut by 0 bases and J by 1 base, with 9 bases left in between. CDR3: CASSLAQLQNTEAFF. CDR3 nucleotide sequence: TGTGCCAGCAGCTTAGCCCAGCTACAGAACACTGAAGCTTTCTTT. The full variable domain, rest sourced from reference TRBV7-8 and TRBJ1-1, is GAGVSQSPRYKVAKRGQDVALRCDPISGHVSLFWYQQALGQGPEFLTYFQNEAQLDKSGLPSDRFFAERPEGSVSTLKIQRTQQEDSAVYLCASSLAQLQNTEAFFGQGTRLTVV.

This clonotype was recorded a few times. The chain joins TRBV20-1 to TRBJ2-3; 9 bases are a match to TRBD2. In germline, CDR1 is DFQATT, CDR2 SNEGSKA (reference sequence). The CDR3 contains 13 residues. Unmatched junction bases numbered 2, after V lost 1 base and J lost 6 bases. The CDR3 DNA reads as TGCAGTGCTAGAGGCAGCGGGAGGGATACGCAGTATTTT. This gives the protein CSARGSGRDTQYF.